This T cell receptor beta chain originates from a study of T cell responses to AZD1222 COVID-19 vaccine. Study-wide background: Analyses pooled second doses at about 4 or about 12 weeks.

From germline, CDR1 is LNHDA and CDR2 SQIVND (reference sequence). The CDR3 runs 17 residues. Trimming removed 2 bases from V and 4 bases from J; junction bases left unmatched: 9. Study-wide results and caveats: At baseline, just a handful of AZD1222 recipients tested seropositive. Unmutated variant regions reportedly attract nearly half of all spike-specific TCRs.

Repertoires were generated with immunoSEQ multiplex PCR, while TCRdb's copy carries only in-frame clones and drops some. The sample lists about 110,000 clones, 89% seen once, with around 6.7% in the top ten. As for this clone: Its target is not known.

The clonotype was recovered from an adult in good health. The rearrangement uses TRBV19 and TRBJ1-1; 11 nucleotides line up with TRBD1. The sequences come from peripheral blood, collected on day 0 of AZD1222 vaccination. The CDR3 DNA sequence: TGTGCCAGTAGTATACTAGGCTCCGGACAGGGGGCCACTGAAGCTTTCTTT. It codes for CASSILGSGQGATEAFF.